The T cell receptor beta chain under discussion was sequenced for a study of cytomegalovirus exposure and HLA in healthy donors. Study-level background: Among the 300 to 500 donors who were genotyped, approximately 83% fell in the genetic ancestry cluster that is associated with self-reported Caucasian donors. Study outcomes and limitations: In vitro, three CMV-associated chains proved specific for CMV antigens. HLA restriction was apparent for most CMV-associated TCR beta chains in a later analysis. Later analysis reportedly placed an Asian-associated ancestry cluster below the approximately 730-donor mean in N-insertions.

The PCR contained 60 Vbeta and 13 Jbeta primers. Some clones are missing from TCRdb's copy, which holds only in-frame ones; the method was immunoSEQ multiplex PCR. The data show some 150,000 clones, around four fifths seen once. Regarding this clone: Antigen unknown.

This TCR came from a woman between 45 and 60 years old in good health and CMV-seronegative. Sequenced input: PBMCs.

Here the CDR3 reads CASSVERADTQYF. In DNA, the CDR3 is TGTGCCAGCAGCGTAGAGCGGGCAGATACGCAGTATTTT. This chain uses TRBV9 with TRBJ2-3, with a tentative D call TRBD2 (6 bases). This CDR3 has 13 amino acids. The V gene lost 0 bases and the J gene lost 4 bases, with 6 bases spanning the gap. CDR1 and CDR2 from the germline V gene are SGDLS and YYNGEE.